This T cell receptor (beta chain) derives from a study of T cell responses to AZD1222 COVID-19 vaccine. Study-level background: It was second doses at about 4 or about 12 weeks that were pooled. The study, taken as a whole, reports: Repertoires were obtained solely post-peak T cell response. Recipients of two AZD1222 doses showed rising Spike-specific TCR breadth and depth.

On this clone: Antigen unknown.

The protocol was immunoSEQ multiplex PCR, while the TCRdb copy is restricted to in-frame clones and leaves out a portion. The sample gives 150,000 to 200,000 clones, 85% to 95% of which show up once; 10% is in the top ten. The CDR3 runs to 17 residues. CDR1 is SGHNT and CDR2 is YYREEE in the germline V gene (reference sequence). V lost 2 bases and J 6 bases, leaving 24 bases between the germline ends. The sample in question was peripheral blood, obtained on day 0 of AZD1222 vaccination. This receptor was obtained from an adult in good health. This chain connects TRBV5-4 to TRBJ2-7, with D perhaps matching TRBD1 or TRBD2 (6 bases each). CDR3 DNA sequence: TGTGCCAGCAGCTTTGAAGGGACGGGGGCTGCCCCCCGCGAGCAGTACTTC. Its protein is CASSFEGTGAAPREQYF.